Shown below are 26 T cell receptor beta chains from a single sample sequenced in a study of cytomegalovirus exposure and HLA in healthy donors. Primers: 60 Vbeta forward and 13 Jbeta reverse. Only in-frame clones appear in the TCRdb table, and some are missing; sequencing was by immunoSEQ multiplex PCR. The sample has 100,000 to 150,000 clones, about four fifths seen once; the top ten hold more than 7.5%. Sequenced sample: PBMCs. These receptor sequences come from a woman aged 45-60 years in good health and CMV-seropositive.

The rearrangement joins TRBV9 to TRBJ2-2, with D tentatively TRBD2 (7 bases). Germline-derived CDR1 and CDR2 are SGDLS and YYNGEE. The length of the CDR3 is 15 residues. V was clipped by 1 base and J by 3 bases, with 10 bases between them. Here the CDR3 reads CASSVRGGDTGELFF. In nucleotides, the CDR3 is TGTGCCAGCAGCGTAAGGGGGGGGGACACCGGGGAGCTGTTTTTT.

The rearrangement links TRBV10-3 to TRBJ2-2; TRBD1 aligns across 10 bases. Looked up from germline, CDR1 is ENHRY and CDR2 is SYGVKD. CDR3 length equals 15 residues. The trim removed 6 bases at V and 4 bases at J, leaving 5 bases unmatched. The CDR3 sequence: CAISGGTGVTGELFF. In nucleotides, the CDR3 is TGTGCCATCAGCGGCGGGACAGGGGTCACCGGGGAGCTGTTTTTT.

The chain employs TRBV27 and TRBJ2-7, with a tentative D call TRBD2 (5 bases). Per the germline V gene, CDR1 is MNHEY and CDR2 is SMNVEV (reference sequence). Trimming cost V 0 bases and J 2 bases, with 8 bases left between them. The CDR3 consists of 14 residues. The CDR3 DNA sequence: TGTGCCAGCAGTTTATCAGGACTGGCCTACGAGCAGTACTTC. This encodes CASSLSGLAYEQYF.

The gene calls are TRBV6-4 and TRBJ2-1; 9 bases map to TRBD2. The CDR3 sequence is 15 residues long. Trimming at V came to 5 bases and at J to 8 bases, leaving 10 bases not matched to a gene. CDR1 and CDR2 (germline): MRHNA, SNTAGT. The CDR3 here is CASSTESGGPYEQFF. CDR3 nucleotide sequence: TGTGCCAGCAGTACTGAAAGCGGGGGGCCCTATGAGCAGTTCTTC.

The CDR3 DNA sequence: TGTGCCAGCAGCAGCACGACAGGGACCTACGAGCAGTACTTC. The encoded protein is CASSSTTGTYEQYF. The chain has TRBV7-9 and TRBJ2-7, with TRBD1 matching over 7 bases. The CDR3 is made up of 14 amino acids. Germline CDR1 SEHNR, CDR2 FQNEAQ (reference sequence). The V gene end was trimmed by 5 bases and the J gene end by 2 bases; junction bases not matched to a gene: 6.

V gene TRBV2 combines with J gene TRBJ2-5; D gene unclear. Per germline, CDR1 SNHLY and CDR2 FYNNEI. V was cut by 6 bases and J by 5 bases, with 7 bases left in between. The CDR3 spans 11 residues. CDR3 DNA: TGTGCCAGCAGGGTAGTGGAGACCCAGTACTTC. It is translated as CASRVVETQYF.

V and J are TRBV4-3 and TRBJ2-5, with 10 positions matching TRBD2. Germline V gene lookup returns CDR1 LGHNA and CDR2 YSLEER. The CDR3 covers 14 residues. V lost 4 bases, J lost 4 bases, and 3 bases stayed unmatched. In DNA, the CDR3 is TGCGCCAGCAGCCCGGGACTAGCGCTAGAGACCCAGTACTTC. Protein: CASSPGLALETQYF.

The gene calls are TRBV10-3 and TRBJ2-7; D might be TRBD2 (6 bases). Germline assignment: CDR1 ENHRY and CDR2 SYGVKD. The V gene lost 3 bases and the J gene lost 4 bases, with 13 bases spanning the gap. This CDR3 is built from 14 residues. The CDR3 sequence is CAISDTEGIYEQYF. CDR3 nucleotides: TGTGCCATCAGTGACACGGAGGGTATATACGAGCAGTACTTC.

The chain combines TRBV9 with TRBJ2-3, with D possibly TRBD2 on 6 matching bases. Per germline, CDR1 SGDLS and CDR2 YYNGEE. This CDR3 comprises 16 residues. V dropped 4 bases and J dropped 2 bases, with 17 bases sitting between them. This CDR3 is CASSPQSGLITDTQYF. The CDR3 DNA is TGTGCCAGCAGCCCCCAGTCGGGACTCATCACAGATACGCAGTATTTT.

The rearrangement uses TRBV6-1 and TRBJ2-7; TRBD1 agrees at 11 bases. With 3 bases clipped from V and 6 bases from J, the junction kept 7 bases outside the gene matches. Germline assignment: CDR1 MNHNS and CDR2 SASEGT. There are 15 residues in the CDR3. The CDR3 spells CASSDAGTGGREQYF. The CDR3 bases are TGTGCCAGCAGTGACGCCGGGACAGGGGGGCGCGAGCAGTACTTC.

V usage is TRBV29-1 and J usage is TRBJ1-1; TRBD1 matches 12 bases. The CDR3 is 15 residues long. Germline CDR1 reads SQVTM; CDR2 reads ANQGSEA. V lost 4 bases and J lost 4; bases outside the gene matches: 7. CDR3 in amino acids: CSVAFGTGGPTEAFF. The CDR3 region has the DNA TGCAGCGTTGCCTTCGGGACAGGGGGCCCCACTGAAGCTTTCTTT.

The chain is built from TRBV7-2 and TRBJ1-5; D might be TRBD1 (6 bases). The CDR3 contains 17 residues. Trimming left V 1 base short and J 5 bases short, with 18 bases between. Germline CDR1 SGHTA, CDR2 FQGNSA. The CDR3 bases are TGTGCCAGCAGCTTAGACCGGTGGGGGCGGGCCGATCAGCCCCAGCATTTT. Protein sequence: CASSLDRWGRADQPQHF.

This clone was seen only once. The chain links TRBV4-2 to TRBJ2-7, with a tentative D call TRBD1 (5 bases). Germline V lookup: CDR1 LGHNA, CDR2 YNFKEQ. This CDR3 is built from 15 residues. Trimming shortened V by 1 base and J by 1 base, and 11 bases separated the two germline ends. The CDR3 reads CASSQAHQGSYEQYF. CDR3 DNA: TGTGCCAGCAGCCAAGCCCACCAGGGTTCCTACGAGCAGTACTTC.

This clone was counted a single time. V usage is TRBV10-3 and J usage is TRBJ2-3, with TRBD2 matching 14 bases. The J segment lost 3 bases and the V segment lost 7 bases, leaving 18 bases of the junction unmatched. The CDR3 is 20 amino acids. Germline V CDR1 and CDR2: ENHRY, SYGVKD. For the CDR3, the DNA is TGTGCCATCACCCCCCGGAGACTAGCGGGAGGGCCAGAGGGAACAGATACGCAGTATTTT. Protein sequence: CAITPRRLAGGPEGTDTQYF.

V and J are TRBV5-4 and TRBJ2-7; 7 nucleotides match TRBD2. Germline CDR1 SGHNT, CDR2 YYREEE (reference sequence). With V trimmed by 4 bases and J by 7 bases, 14 bases remained unmatched. CDR3 size: 15 residues. The CDR3 here is CASSPSGTRTGEQYF. CDR3 in DNA: TGTGCCAGCAGCCCGAGCGGGACGCGAACGGGAGAGCAGTACTTC.

This chain links TRBV19 with TRBJ1-2; tentatively, D is TRBD1 (5 bases). With 5 bases removed from V and 0 bases from J, the gap between germline ends came to 13 bases. Germline V lookup: CDR1 LNHDA, CDR2 SQIVND (reference sequence). The CDR3 contains 15 residues. CDR3 region: CASSLSDRTNYGYTF. The CDR3 coding sequence is TGTGCCAGTAGTCTGAGTGACAGAACTAACTATGGCTACACCTTC.

This clone came up once. The chain employs TRBV7-6 and TRBJ1-2; D possibly corresponds to TRBD1 (6 bases). The V gene's germline CDR1 is SGHVS and CDR2 FNYEAQ. This CDR3 spans 15 amino acids. The germline V and J ends were trimmed by 5 bases and 4 bases, with 17 bases remaining between them. CDR3 sequence reads: CASSRFEAGAYGYTF. In DNA form, the CDR3 reads TGTGCCAGCAGCCGGTTTGAGGCAGGGGCCTATGGCTACACCTTC.

Concerning this clone itself: The junction shows a germline mismatch at one end, possibly a read error. Other DNA sequences in this specimen translate into the identical CDR3. J is TRBJ1-3 and V is TRBV5-1; 8 nucleotides agree with TRBD1. The germline gives CDR1 SGHRS, CDR2 YFSETQ. This CDR3 comprises 14 residues. Here the CDR3 reads CASSLDREWNTIYF. The CDR3 DNA follows: TGTGCCAGCAGCTTGGACAGGGAATGGAACACCATATATTTT.

The table lists this clone with a few counts. The gene calls are TRBV5-1 and TRBJ2-7; D remains ambiguous. Germline CDR1 is SGHRS and CDR2 is YFSETQ. This CDR3 is 15 amino acids long. V was pared by 0 bases and J by 0 bases, with 10 bases between. The CDR3 loop is CASSLDARNSYEQYF. CDR3 DNA sequence: TGCGCCAGCAGCTTGGATGCCAGAAACTCCTACGAGCAGTACTTC.

V is TRBV5-1 and J is TRBJ2-7, with D possibly being TRBD1 (6 bases). CDR1 and CDR2 (germline): SGHRS, YFSETQ. Between the trimmed V and J ends, which lost 2 bases and 8 bases, there was a span of 14 bases. This CDR3 has 13 amino acids. The CDR3 nucleotides read TGCGCCAGCAGCTTCAGGGAACAGGGAAAGCAGTACTTC. It encodes CASSFREQGKQYF.

The rearrangement links TRBV5-1 to TRBJ1-1; no definite D call. Germline loops: CDR1 SGHRS, CDR2 YFSETQ. V was clipped by 1 base and J by 5 bases, with 12 bases between them. This CDR3 has 14 amino acids. The CDR3 here is CASSLRGRVTEAFF. In DNA, the CDR3 is TGCGCCAGCAGCTTGCGAGGGAGAGTGACTGAAGCTTTCTTT.

V and J are TRBV7-2 and TRBJ1-5; no clear D gene. The V end lost 5 bases, the J end lost 4 bases, and 9 bases lay between the germline ends. CDR1 and CDR2 from the germline V gene are SGHTA and FQGNSA. This CDR3 spans 13 amino acids. CDR3 DNA sequence: TGTGCCAGCAGCCCTAGTGATAATCAGCCCCAGCATTTT. Its translation is CASSPSDNQPQHF.

This chain links TRBV6-1 with TRBJ2-1; tentatively, D is TRBD1 (6 bases). CDR3 size: 15 residues. Germline V gene lookup returns CDR1 MNHNS and CDR2 SASEGT. Trimming took off 1 base at V and 3 bases at J, with 10 bases between the two ends. CDR3 in amino acids: CASSEVGTSYNEQFF. The CDR3 region has the DNA TGTGCCAGCAGTGAAGTCGGGACAAGCTACAATGAGCAGTTCTTC.

V and J are TRBV6-5 and TRBJ1-1; 8 nucleotides line up with TRBD1. The CDR3 spans 13 residues. V lost 6 bases to trimming and J lost 6 bases; unmatched junction nucleotides: 6. Germline V CDR1 and CDR2: MNHEY, SVGAGI. The CDR3 DNA is TGTGCCAGCAGGCGTGGACAGGGCGCTGAAGCTTTCTTT. Translating it yields CASRRGQGAEAFF.

Only a few counts were recorded for this clone. The gene calls are TRBV27 and TRBJ1-1; D is ambiguous. CDR3 length: 13 residues. Between the trimmed V and J ends, which lost 5 bases and 0 bases, there was a span of 7 bases. Per the germline V gene, CDR1 is MNHEY and CDR2 is SMNVEV (reference sequence). CDR3 sequence: CASSGRMNTEAFF. CDR3 DNA sequence: TGTGCCAGCAGTGGGAGGATGAACACTGAAGCTTTCTTT.

This chain links TRBV9 with TRBJ1-2; D gene unclear. The length of the CDR3 is 12 residues. V gave up 0 bases and J gave up 8 bases, with 8 bases separating them. The germline gives CDR1 SGDLS, CDR2 YYNGEE. As DNA, the CDR3 is TGTGCCAGCAGCGTAGACGGGAAAGGCTACACCTTC. Amino acid sequence: CASSVDGKGYTF.